What follows are 7 T cell receptor beta chains derived from one specimen sequenced in a study of early T cells in non-severe SARS-CoV-2 infection. TCRdb recomputed calls from the 5' RACE reads with MiXCR, one row per CDR3 protein. The sample contains about 39,000 distinct CDR3 sequences, roughly 6% of which appear only once. This sample comprised whole blood, obtained at baseline. The receptors stem from an adult who was a healthcare worker with PCR-confirmed SARS-CoV-2 infection or an uninfected control (not recorded which).

This clonotype appeared many times. V gene TRBV7-9 combines with J gene TRBJ2-7; the match to TRBD2 covers 8 bases. The V gene's germline CDR1 is SEHNR and CDR2 FQNEAQ (reference sequence). The CDR3 is 14 amino acids. With 6 bases clipped from V and 1 base from J, the junction kept 5 bases outside the gene matches. The CDR3 nucleotides read TGTGCCAGCAGGGCCGGGACTAGTTCCTACGAGCAGTACTTC. This translates into CASRAGTSSYEQYF.

At least ten counts were recorded for this clonotype. CDR3 sequence: CASSYFGVQDTQYF. DNA of the CDR3: TGTGCCAGCAGTTACTTTGGGGTCCAAGATACGCAGTATTTT. The chain recombines TRBV6-6 with TRBJ2-3, with D unclear. CDR3 length: 14 amino acids. Germline V lookup: CDR1 MNHNY, CDR2 SVGAGI (reference sequence). Trimming stripped 1 base from V and 5 bases from J, with 10 bases between.

This clonotype occurred a few times. CDR3 coding DNA: TGCAGCGTTGACAGGGGCTACACCTTC. Its translation: CSVDRGYTF. The rearrangement links TRBV29-1 to TRBJ1-2; the D is unclear. V shed 3 bases and J shed 8 bases, with 4 bases lying between them. This CDR3 is built from 9 residues. Per the germline V gene, CDR1 is SQVTM and CDR2 is ANQGSEA.

This clonotype was counted ten times or more. This chain connects TRBV12-3 or TRBV12-4 to TRBJ2-3; D is ambiguous. This CDR3 is built from 11 residues. The ends were cut back, 2 bases at V and 6 bases at J, with 3 bases in the middle. Here the CDR3 DNA reads TGTGCCAGCAGTTTACTGGATACGCAGTATTTT. It yields the protein CASSLLDTQYF.

This clonotype was recorded at least ten times. This rearrangement joins TRBV20-1 to TRBJ2-2; unclear D gene. Trimming cost V 0 bases and J 3 bases, with 11 bases left between them. The CDR3 sequence is 15 residues long. Germline CDR1 and CDR2: DFQATT and SNEGSKA (reference sequence). Here the CDR3 reads CSARESLVYTGELFF. CDR3 coding DNA: TGCAGTGCTAGAGAGTCTCTGGTTTACACCGGGGAGCTGTTTTTT.

This clonotype was seen many times. This sequence joins TRBV6-5 and TRBJ2-4, with D possibly TRBD1 on 5 matching bases. V was clipped by 0 bases and J by 6 bases, with 12 bases between them. The CDR3 consists of 15 residues. CDR1 and CDR2 from the germline V gene are MNHEY and SVGAGI. As DNA, the CDR3 is TGTGCCAGCAGTTACTCGACGGCAGGGCTAAACATTCAGTACTTC. Protein product: CASSYSTAGLNIQYF.

This clonotype showed up just a few times. The chain combines TRBV27 with TRBJ2-6, with D tentatively TRBD2 (5 bases). The CDR3 loop spans 15 amino acids. Deletions cut 6 bases from V and 0 bases from J, with 9 bases between. CDR1 and CDR2 (germline): MNHEY, SMNVEV (reference sequence). The CDR3 DNA reads TGTGCCAGCAGCCACAGCGGCTCTGGGGCCAACGTCCTGACTTTC. It codes for CASSHSGSGANVLTF.